The present entry profiles one TCR beta chain with its context. Its antigen is still unknown. This specimen comes from a study of T-cell reconstitution after alpha-beta-depleted transplantation in children. Using unique molecular identifiers, the investigators prepared the TCRbeta library. TCRdb re-called the PCR reads through MiXCR, storing one row per CDR3 protein. The table records 700,000 to 950,000 distinct CDR3 sequences, approximately 15% of them present only once. Germline V gene data show CDR1 as SGHRS and CDR2 as YFSETQ. The CDR3 spans 19 residues. After removal of 1 base from V and 2 bases from J, the junction contained 10 bases not matched to a gene. Study-wide results and limits: Two months or so post-transplant, alpha-beta T cells reportedly derived from several hundred expanded graft clones. Counts and diversity of T cells one year after transplant came mostly from newly produced T cells. Surviving recipient T cells and intrathymic progenitors accounted for some patients' high TCRbeta diversity at day 60.

The specimen comprised PBMCs, mostly from graft donor cells, sampled 360 days after TCRalphabeta/CD19-depleted stem cell transplant. This sequence joins TRBV5-1 and TRBJ2-7; TRBD2 matches at 15 bases. The receptor comes from a male patient younger than 18 who had a stem cell transplant for acute lymphoblastic leukemia, so the T cells may come from the graft donor. CDR3 coding DNA: TGCGCCAGCAGCTTGCCTACTAGGACTAGCGGGAGGGACGCCTACGAGCAGTACTTC. This gives the protein CASSLPTRTSGRDAYEQYF.